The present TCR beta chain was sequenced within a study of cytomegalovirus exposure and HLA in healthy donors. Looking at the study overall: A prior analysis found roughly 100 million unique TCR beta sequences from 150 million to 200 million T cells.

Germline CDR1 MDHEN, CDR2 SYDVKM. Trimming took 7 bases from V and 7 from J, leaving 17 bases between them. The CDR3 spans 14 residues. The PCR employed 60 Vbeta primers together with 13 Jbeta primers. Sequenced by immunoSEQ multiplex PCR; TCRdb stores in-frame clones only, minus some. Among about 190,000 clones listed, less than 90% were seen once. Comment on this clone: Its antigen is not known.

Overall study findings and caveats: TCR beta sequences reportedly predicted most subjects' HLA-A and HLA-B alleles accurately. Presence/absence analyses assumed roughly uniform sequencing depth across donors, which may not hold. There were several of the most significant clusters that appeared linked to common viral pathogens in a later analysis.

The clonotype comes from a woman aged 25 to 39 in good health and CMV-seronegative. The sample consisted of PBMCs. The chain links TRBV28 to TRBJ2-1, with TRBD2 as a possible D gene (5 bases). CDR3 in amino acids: CASKSGLDRNEQFF. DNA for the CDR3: TGTGCCAGCAAATCGGGGTTGGATAGGAATGAGCAGTTCTTC.